Listed here are 20 T cell receptor beta chains from one sample, sequenced in a study of long-term antiretroviral therapy in people with HIV. Version v3.0 of the immunoSEQ assay ran at survey level. Generated by immunoSEQ multiplex PCR, the TCRdb table keeps only in-frame clones and is missing some. The profile shows about 10,000 clones, 80% to 85% of them singletons. The input for sequencing was unsorted PBMCs, taken 1.2 years after starting antiretroviral therapy. These receptors were taken from a man aged 35-49 years with HIV.

J is TRBJ2-3 and V is TRBV14, with D maybe TRBD2 (5 bases). Trimming took off 3 bases at V and 1 base at J, with 14 bases between the two ends. CDR3 size: 16 residues. The germline V gene has CDR1 SGHDN and CDR2 FVKESK. The CDR3 sequence is CASSHLKGVGTDTQYF. Written as DNA, the CDR3 is TGTGCCAGCAGCCACCTTAAGGGAGTGGGCACAGATACGCAGTATTTT. Together with reference TRBV14 and TRBJ2-3, the CDR3 gives the full variable domain: EAGVTQFPSHSVIEKGQTVTLRCDPISGHDNLYWYRRVMGKEIKFLLHFVKESKQDESGMPNNRFLAERTGGTYSTLKVQPAELEDSGVYFCASSHLKGVGTDTQYFGPGTRLTVL.

The chain recombines TRBV4-1 with TRBJ1-1; D is unresolved. This CDR3 spans 15 amino acids. Looked up from germline, CDR1 is MGHRA and CDR2 is YSYEKL. V was trimmed by 1 base and J by 1 base, leaving 10 bases between them. The CDR3 sequence: CASSQAGRGNTEAFF. The CDR3 bases are TGCGCCAGCAGCCAAGCAGGTCGGGGGAACACTGAAGCTTTCTTT.

In its sample, this clone was seen a few times. V is TRBV6-1 and J is TRBJ1-6; TRBD1 is a possible D gene (5 bases). V lost 2 bases and J 9 bases, leaving 14 bases between the germline ends. Germline loops: CDR1 MNHNS, CDR2 SASEGT. The CDR3 is 15 residues long. CDR3 in DNA: TGTGCCAGCAGTGAACGGGGACCCGAGGGTTCACCCCTCCACTTT. Residues: CASSERGPEGSPLHF.

The V gene is TRBV7-8, the J gene TRBJ1-2; 11 bases are shared with TRBD1. Germline assignment: CDR1 SGHVS and CDR2 FQNEAQ. Trimming took 2 bases from V and 1 from J; bases not matched to a gene: 3. The CDR3 covers 16 residues. CDR3 nucleotides: TGTGCCAGCAGCTTATCGGGACAGGGGGATAACTATGGCTACACCTTC. It is translated as CASSLSGQGDNYGYTF.

V gene TRBV6-6 combines with J gene TRBJ1-2; D is perhaps TRBD1 (5 bases). Trimming pared 11 bases from V and 3 bases from J, leaving 13 bases between. Germline lookup yields CDR1 MNHNY and CDR2 SVGAGI (reference sequence). This CDR3 comprises 12 residues. CDR3 residues: CAVGGQHYGYTF. Here the CDR3 DNA reads TGTGCCGTCGGGGGTCAACACTATGGCTACACCTTC.

The chain couples TRBV5-6 to TRBJ1-1; no definite D call. The length of the CDR3 is 13 residues. V lost 0 bases and J lost 1, with 4 bases in between. Germline V lookup: CDR1 SGHDT, CDR2 YYEEEE. CDR3 protein: CASSLDRNTEAFF. The CDR3 DNA reads as TGTGCCAGCAGCTTGGACCGGAACACTGAAGCTTTCTTT.

J is TRBJ2-2 and V is TRBV2, with TRBD2 matching over 10 bases. V dropped 4 bases and J dropped 13; count of bases not matched to a gene: 9. This CDR3 is built from 14 residues. In germline, CDR1 is SNHLY, CDR2 FYNNEI. The CDR3 reads CASSGAASGSGLFF. CDR3 DNA sequence: TGTGCCAGCAGTGGCGCTGCTAGCGGGAGTGGGCTGTTTTTT.

This chain joins TRBV10-1 and TRBJ1-5, with D hard to call. Trimming stripped 0 bases from V and 9 bases from J, with 9 bases between. The germline CDR1 and CDR2 sequences are WNHNN and SYGVQD (reference sequence). The CDR3 length is 13 residues. As DNA, the CDR3 is TGCGCCAGCAGTGAGTCGATCGAGGGGCCCCAGCATTTT. It translates to CASSESIEGPQHF.

This clone was recorded once. This sequence joins TRBV7-6 and TRBJ2-7, with a tentative D call TRBD2 (6 bases). CDR1 is SGHVS and CDR2 is FNYEAQ in the germline V gene. The length of the CDR3 is 14 residues. V lost 1 base and J 4 bases, leaving 11 bases between the germline ends. The CDR3 reads CASSLELGGYEQYF. The CDR3 region has the DNA TGTGCCAGCAGCTTAGAACTAGGAGGGTACGAGCAGTACTTC.

The V call is TRBV2, the J call TRBJ2-3, with 7 bases matching TRBD1. From germline, CDR1 is SNHLY and CDR2 FYNNEI. The CDR3 sequence is 14 residues long. Germline trimming cut 7 bases from V and 2 bases from J; bases unmatched to any gene: 6. The CDR3 DNA sequence: TGTGCCAGCAATCCCGGGACAGTCACAGATACGCAGTATTTT. This codes for CASNPGTVTDTQYF.

This chain joins TRBV5-1 and TRBJ2-1; D remains unclear. The CDR3 is made up of 14 amino acids. Germline-derived CDR1 and CDR2 are SGHRS and YFSETQ. The V end was cut by 0 bases, the J end by 6 bases, with 10 bases between. CDR3 region: CASSLDASSNEQFF. CDR3 DNA sequence: TGCGCCAGCAGCTTGGATGCTAGTAGCAATGAGCAGTTCTTC. Variable domain in full (rest from reference TRBV5-1 and TRBJ2-1): KAGVTQTPRYLIKTRGQQVTLSCSPISGHRSVSWYQQTPGQGLQFLFEYFSETQRNKGNFPGRFSGRQFSNSRSEMNVSTLELGDSALYLCASSLDASSNEQFFGPGTRLTVL.

This clone is labeled as large. The V call is TRBV14, the J call TRBJ1-4; D is uncertain. From germline, CDR1 is SGHDN and CDR2 FVKESK. The V end was cut by 0 bases, the J end by 0 bases, with 5 bases between. The CDR3 length is 15 residues. In DNA, the CDR3 is TGTGCCAGCAGCCAAGAAACGGCAACTAATGAAAAACTGTTTTTT. It translates to CASSQETATNEKLFF. The full variable domain, its missing parts supplied by reference TRBV14 and TRBJ1-4, is EAGVTQFPSHSVIEKGQTVTLRCDPISGHDNLYWYRRVMGKEIKFLLHFVKESKQDESGMPNNRFLAERTGGTYSTLKVQPAELEDSGVYFCASSQETATNEKLFFGSGTQLSVL.

The V and J genes are TRBV7-6 and TRBJ1-1; 7 bases match TRBD1. CDR1 SGHVS and CDR2 FNYEAQ come from the germline V gene. V trimming: 3 bases; J trimming: 7 bases; junction bases outside the gene matches: 5. This CDR3 is 13 amino acids long. The CDR3 spells CASSLRQGGEAFF. Written as DNA, the CDR3 is TGTGCCAGCAGCTTGCGACAGGGAGGTGAAGCTTTCTTT. Full variable domain (outside the CDR3, taken from reference TRBV7-6 and TRBJ1-1): GAGVSQSPRYKVTKRGQDVALRCDPISGHVSLYWYRQALGQGPEFLTYFNYEAQQDKSGLPNDRFSAERPEGSISTLTIQRTEQRDSAMYRCASSLRQGGEAFFGQGTRLTVV.

This chain connects TRBV10-3 to TRBJ1-6; tentatively, D is TRBD1 (5 bases). The V gene's germline CDR1 is ENHRY and CDR2 SYGVKD. Trimming cost V 0 bases and J 7 bases, with 13 bases left between them. The CDR3 covers 16 residues. Here the CDR3 reads CAISESYWGSNSPLHF. The DNA for the CDR3 is TGTGCCATCAGTGAGTCGTATTGGGGGTCGAATTCACCCCTCCACTTT.

V is TRBV11-2 and J is TRBJ1-6; no clear D. Trimming shortened V by 5 bases and J by 5 bases, and 7 bases separated the two germline ends. The CDR3 is 13 residues long. In germline, CDR1 is SGHAT, CDR2 FQNNGV. The CDR3 sequence is CASSPSHNSPLHF. The CDR3 DNA reads as TGTGCCAGCAGCCCGAGCCATAATTCACCCCTCCACTTT.

The chain is built from TRBV14 and TRBJ2-7; maybe TRBD2 (5 bases). V shed 1 base and J shed 1 base, with 11 bases lying between them. The CDR3 contains 15 residues. Looked up from germline, CDR1 is SGHDN and CDR2 is FVKESK. CDR3 nucleotide sequence: TGTGCCAGCAGCCAAGTACGGGGTTTGTCCTACGAGCAGTACTTC. Its translation: CASSQVRGLSYEQYF.

This sequence joins TRBV18 and TRBJ2-7, with unresolved D. This CDR3 comprises 13 residues. With 1 base removed from V and 5 bases from J, the gap between germline ends came to 9 bases. The germline V gene encodes CDR1 KGHSH and CDR2 LQKENI. The CDR3 protein is CASSPLGGHEQYF. The DNA for the CDR3 is TGTGCCAGCTCACCACTGGGTGGCCACGAGCAGTACTTC.

The J gene is TRBJ1-6, the V gene TRBV7-2; D gene unclear. Per the germline V gene, CDR1 is SGHTA and CDR2 is FQGNSA. V was cut by 2 bases and J by 9 bases, with 17 bases left in between. The CDR3 is made up of 16 amino acids. CDR3 region: CASSLTTNRGGSPLHF. Written as DNA, the CDR3 is TGTGCCAGCAGCTTAACAACAAACCGAGGCGGTTCACCCCTCCACTTT.

This sequence joins TRBV7-5 and TRBJ2-7; TRBD1 is the table's D call and was not checked against the DNA. TRBV7-5 is a pseudogene locus. The CDR3 has 16 amino acids. The CDR3 spells CVRSLVTGTGGYEQYF. CDR3 nucleotide sequence: TGTGTCAGAAGCTTAGTCACCGGGACAGGGGGTTACGAGCAGTACTTC.

The V and J genes are TRBV6-4 and TRBJ1-6; a weak D match, TRBD1 (6 bases). CDR1 and CDR2 (germline): MRHNA, SNTAGT. This CDR3 comprises 14 residues. V was clipped by 3 bases and J by 3 bases, with 6 bases between them. The CDR3 sequence is CASSEQGYNSPLHF. The CDR3 DNA follows: TGTGCCAGCAGTGAACAGGGCTATAATTCACCCCTCCACTTT.